A single sample is the source of the 21 T cell receptor beta chains below, sequenced in a study of T cell responses to AZD1222 COVID-19 vaccine. The assay was immunoSEQ multiplex PCR, and TCRdb's table has in-frame clones only and misses some. Among some 180,000 clones, 90% to 95% were seen once, and the ten largest hold 1.6%. The specimen was peripheral blood, collected 28 days after the second AZD1222 dose. The source of these receptors is an adult who received the AZD1222 COVID-19 vaccine.

This chain links TRBV25-1 with TRBJ2-5; weak D call: TRBD1 (6 bases). Germline CDR1 is MGHDK and CDR2 is SYGVNS. The ends were cut back, 6 bases at V and 5 bases at J, with 13 bases in the middle. The CDR3 is 13 amino acids. The CDR3 DNA reads TGTGCCAGCAGCGAGGGGGTGTCGGAGACCCAGTACTTC. This sequence encodes CASSEGVSETQYF.

The rearrangement uses TRBV5-5 and TRBJ1-5; unclear D gene. The CDR3 has 13 residues. Germline lookup yields CDR1 SGHKS and CDR2 YYEKEE (reference sequence). The germline V and J ends were trimmed by 4 bases and 3 bases, with 8 bases remaining between them. This CDR3 reads CASSPWHNQPQHF. The DNA of the CDR3 is TGTGCCAGCAGCCCATGGCACAATCAGCCCCAGCATTTT.

The chain has TRBV7-3 and TRBJ1-1; D is perhaps TRBD1 (5 bases). This CDR3 region has 16 residues. Trimming cost V 0 bases and J 6 bases, with 17 bases left between them. Germline values: CDR1 SGHTA, CDR2 FQGTGA. CDR3 region: CASSLTGQHLISEAFF. The CDR3 region has the DNA TGTGCCAGCAGCTTAACGGGGCAGCACCTTATCTCTGAAGCTTTCTTT.

The chain employs TRBV2 and TRBJ1-5; TRBD1 is a possible D gene (6 bases). The CDR3 runs 14 residues. The germline CDR1 and CDR2 sequences are SNHLY and FYNNEI. Trimming pared 7 bases from V and 0 bases from J, leaving 10 bases between. CDR3 region: CASTGQISNQPQHF. CDR3 DNA sequence: TGTGCCAGCACCGGACAGATTAGCAATCAGCCCCAGCATTTT.

The rearrangement links TRBV10-3 to TRBJ2-1; 10 bases map to TRBD1. The CDR3 has 15 residues. Germline V lookup: CDR1 ENHRY, CDR2 SYGVKD. V was clipped by 6 bases and J by 4 bases; unmatched bases: 6. CDR3 loop: CAIRPGTGEYNEQFF. The CDR3 DNA follows: TGTGCCATCAGACCCGGGACAGGGGAATACAATGAGCAGTTCTTC.

This clone is a singleton in its sample. V is TRBV27 and J is TRBJ2-7; 9 positions agree with TRBD1. V was pared by 5 bases and J by 6 bases, with 8 bases of the junction left unmatched. Germline-derived CDR1 and CDR2 are MNHEY and SMNVEV (reference sequence). The CDR3 is 14 amino acids. CDR3 coding DNA: TGTGCCAGCAGTCCCTGGACAGGGGTGGGCGAGCAGTACTTC. Its protein product is CASSPWTGVGEQYF.

The chain carries TRBV28 and TRBJ2-1; D is unresolved. CDR1 MDHEN and CDR2 SYDVKM come from the germline V gene. The CDR3 length is 11 residues. V lost 4 bases and J 5 bases, leaving 3 bases between the germline ends. DNA of the CDR3: TGTGCCAGCAGTTGGGACAATGAGCAGTTCTTC. Translating it yields CASSWDNEQFF.

The V call is TRBV11-3, the J call TRBJ2-1; D is ambiguous. The CDR3 has 14 residues. The germline gives CDR1 SGHNT, CDR2 YENEEA. V lost 0 bases and J 10 bases, leaving 13 bases between the germline ends. This chain's CDR3 is CASSLDRRGREQFF. Here the CDR3 DNA reads TGTGCCAGCAGCTTAGATCGCCGAGGCAGGGAGCAGTTCTTC.

In this sample, this clone turned up once. The chain combines TRBV6-5 with TRBJ1-4, with D possibly being TRBD1 (6 bases). Germline V lookup: CDR1 MNHEY, CDR2 SVGAGI. Deletions cut 0 bases from V and 8 bases from J, with 13 bases between. The CDR3 length is 15 residues. The CDR3 is CASSYSGGVGEKLFF. CDR3 nucleotides: TGTGCCAGCAGTTACTCAGGGGGAGTGGGGGAAAAACTGTTTTTT.

The rearrangement joins TRBV27 to TRBJ1-6; D not resolved. The CDR3 extends over 14 amino acids. V lost 3 bases and J lost 7, with 10 bases in between. The germline CDR1 and CDR2 sequences are MNHEY and SMNVEV (reference sequence). The CDR3 DNA sequence: TGTGCCAGCAGTTTCCCGGACCCGAATTCACCCCTCCACTTT. Its translation: CASSFPDPNSPLHF.

The chain uses TRBV12-5 and TRBJ2-3; D uncertain. The CDR3 is made up of 12 amino acids. The V end lost 5 bases, the J end lost 0 bases, and 3 bases lay between the germline ends. Germline CDR1 LGHNT, CDR2 FRNRAP. The CDR3 nucleotides are TGTGCTAGTGGTCCAAGCACAGATACGCAGTATTTT. Encoded protein: CASGPSTDTQYF.

The V and J genes are TRBV12-3 or TRBV12-4 and TRBJ1-1, with a possible D match to TRBD1 (5 bases). V lost 7 bases and J lost 0, with 9 bases in between. The CDR3 contains 13 residues. CDR3 region: CASTGSMNTEAFF. In nucleotides, the CDR3 is TGTGCCAGCACAGGGAGCATGAACACTGAAGCTTTCTTT.

J is TRBJ1-2 and V is TRBV9, with 9 bases lining up with TRBD1. Germline CDR1 SGDLS, CDR2 YYNGEE. This CDR3 comprises 19 residues. V gave up 1 base and J gave up 1 base; unmatched junction bases: 14. In DNA, the CDR3 is TGTGCCAGCAGCGTAACAGATCCGGGACAGGGCGAAATTAACTATGGCTACACCTTC. It encodes CASSVTDPGQGEINYGYTF.

The chain carries TRBV7-9 and TRBJ1-4; D gene uncertain. The CDR3 consists of 14 residues. The ends were cut back, 2 bases at V and 0 bases at J, with 4 bases in the middle. From germline, CDR1 is SEHNR and CDR2 FQNEAQ (reference sequence). CDR3 amino acids: CASSLSSTNEKLFF. CDR3 in DNA: TGTGCCAGCAGCTTATCTTCAACTAATGAAAAACTGTTTTTT.

This chain uses TRBV5-1 with TRBJ1-1, with a tentative D call TRBD1 (5 bases). The CDR3 sequence is 15 residues long. V gave up 4 bases and J gave up 1 base, with 14 bases separating them. Germline CDR1 reads SGHRS; CDR2 reads YFSETQ. The CDR3 reads CASSAAPQGNTEAFF. For the CDR3, the DNA is TGCGCCAGCAGCGCAGCCCCTCAGGGGAACACTGAAGCTTTCTTT.

The CDR3 region has the DNA TGCGCCAGCAGCCCCGGGACAGGGCGGAAACATGAAAAACTGTTTTTT. Protein sequence: CASSPGTGRKHEKLFF. This chain connects TRBV5-1 to TRBJ1-4; 9 nucleotides match TRBD1. The CDR3 is made up of 16 amino acids. Germline trimming cut 4 bases from V and 6 bases from J; bases unmatched to any gene: 10. Germline values: CDR1 SGHRS, CDR2 YFSETQ.

The J gene is TRBJ1-1, the V gene TRBV30, with D perhaps matching TRBD1 (6 bases). V gave up 0 bases and J gave up 0 bases, with 17 bases separating them. CDR1 GTSNPN and CDR2 SVGIG come from the germline V gene (reference sequence). This CDR3 spans 17 amino acids. The CDR3 reads CAWSVQGWYRVNTEAFF. CDR3 DNA: TGTGCCTGGAGTGTACAGGGCTGGTACAGAGTGAACACTGAAGCTTTCTTT.

This rearrangement joins TRBV28 to TRBJ1-2; D gene unclear. Trimming took off 6 bases at V and 3 bases at J, with 17 bases between the two ends. This CDR3 contains 15 residues. The germline CDR1 and CDR2 sequences are MDHEN and SYDVKM. The CDR3 nucleotides are TGTGCCAGCAGGGCCCCGATGTCGGACTACTATGGCTACACCTTC. Amino acid sequence: CASRAPMSDYYGYTF.

V and J are TRBV7-2 and TRBJ1-3, with 10 positions matching TRBD1. There are 16 residues in the CDR3. The germline gives CDR1 SGHTA, CDR2 FQGNSA. The V segment lost 5 bases and the J segment 0 bases; nucleotides outside the gene matches: 4. This CDR3 reads CASSTTGGISGNTIYF. CDR3 DNA: TGTGCCAGCAGCACGACAGGGGGCATCTCTGGAAACACCATATATTTT. The whole variable domain, filled in from reference TRBV7-2 and TRBJ1-3, reads GAGVSQSPSNKVTEKGKDVELRCDPISGHTALYWYRQSLGQGLEFLIYFQGNSAPDKSGLPSDRFSAERTGGSVSTLTIQRTQQEDSAVYLCASSTTGGISGNTIYFGEGSWLTVV.

The V call is TRBV5-5, the J call TRBJ1-6; 7 nucleotides match TRBD1. The CDR3 is made up of 15 amino acids. Trimming cost V 3 bases and J 8 bases; bases outside gene matches: 8. The germline V gene has CDR1 SGHKS and CDR2 YYEKEE (reference sequence). CDR3: CASSWEGQKDSPLHF. The CDR3 DNA follows: TGTGCCAGCAGCTGGGAGGGACAGAAGGATTCACCCCTCCACTTT.

The genes are TRBV24-1 and TRBJ1-2; D unclear. Trimming left V 2 bases short and J 3 bases short, with 9 bases between. The CDR3 consists of 14 residues. The germline CDR1 and CDR2 sequences are KGHDR and SFDVKD. The CDR3: CATSDSADYYGYTF. DNA of the CDR3: TGTGCCACCAGTGATTCGGCGGACTACTATGGCTACACCTTC.